The 7 T cell receptor beta chains listed next were all sequenced from one sample in a study of Graves' ophthalmopathy and Graves' hyperthyroidism. Amplifying from RNA transcripts, the study obtained TCR beta CDR3 regions. First-round RT-PCR used HTBI primers; second-round multiplex PCR followed. Each CDR3 protein is one row after TCRdb ran MiXCR on the multiplex PCR reads. The sample lists about 210,000 distinct CDR3 sequences; over 25% were seen once. Input material: peripheral blood. The receptors stem from a man over 45 with Graves' ophthalmopathy.

This clonotype was detected ten times or more. The chain is built from TRBV12-3 or TRBV12-4 and TRBJ2-5; perhaps TRBD1 as D (6 bases). The CDR3 spans 14 residues. V lost 6 bases and J 0 bases, leaving 11 bases between the germline ends. The CDR3 DNA is TGTGCCAGCAGCAAGGGACAAAACCAAGAGACCCAGTACTTC. It yields the protein CASSKGQNQETQYF.

The J gene is TRBJ1-1, the V gene TRBV6-5; D call uncertain. Germline V CDR1 and CDR2: MNHEY, SVGAGI. Trimming pared 3 bases from V and 1 base from J, leaving 9 bases between. The CDR3 runs 14 residues. The CDR3 spells CASSYSASNTEAFF. DNA of the CDR3: TGTGCCAGCAGTTATTCCGCATCGAACACTGAAGCTTTCTTT.

There are many counts of this clonotype. The chain links TRBV18 to TRBJ2-2; D is perhaps TRBD2 (5 bases). Germline V CDR1 and CDR2: KGHSH, LQKENI. CDR3 size: 13 residues. The V end lost 4 bases, the J end lost 8 bases, and 11 bases lay between the germline ends. The CDR3 loop reads CASSQEAYGELFF. DNA of the CDR3: TGTGCCAGCTCACAGGAGGCCTATGGGGAGCTGTTTTTT. Based on the CDR3 plus reference TRBV18 and TRBJ2-2, the full variable domain is NAGVMQNPRHLVRRRGQEARLRCSPMKGHSHVYWYRQLPEEGLKFMVYLQKENIIDESGMPKERFSAEFPKEGPSILRIQQVVRGDSAAYFCASSQEAYGELFFGEGSRLTVL.

The chain uses TRBV12-3 or TRBV12-4 and TRBJ2-5; TRBD1 or TRBD2 may be the D gene (5 bases each). The germline V and J ends were trimmed by 0 bases and 0 bases, with 5 bases remaining between them. The CDR3 runs 14 residues. CDR3 DNA sequence: TGTGCCAGCAGTTTAGCGGGGGACCAAGAGACCCAGTACTTC. As protein: CASSLAGDQETQYF.

This clonotype was seen repeatedly, ten times or more. The genes are TRBV18 and TRBJ2-7; no reliable D call. V lost 3 bases, J lost 5 bases, and 8 bases lay in between. Germline V gene data show CDR1 as KGHSH and CDR2 as LQKENI. The CDR3 is 12 amino acids. CDR3 protein: CASSPVANEQYF. The CDR3 DNA is TGTGCCAGCTCACCGGTGGCAAACGAGCAGTACTTC. Filled out from reference TRBV18 and TRBJ2-7, the complete variable domain reads NAGVMQNPRHLVRRRGQEARLRCSPMKGHSHVYWYRQLPEEGLKFMVYLQKENIIDESGMPKERFSAEFPKEGPSILRIQQVVRGDSAAYFCASSPVANEQYFGPGTRLTVT.

This clonotype was seen at least ten times. The chain has TRBV29-1 and TRBJ2-5, with TRBD2 as a possible D gene (5 bases). V dropped 4 bases and J dropped 5 bases, with 5 bases sitting between them. Germline lookup yields CDR1 SQVTM and CDR2 ANQGSEA. The CDR3 extends over 10 amino acids. CDR3 nucleotides: TGCAGCGTTGCGGGGGAGACCCAGTACTTC. It codes for CSVAGETQYF.

The rearrangement uses TRBV10-1 and TRBJ1-1; no firm D call. This CDR3 comprises 13 residues. The germline V gene has CDR1 WNHNN and CDR2 SYGVQD (reference sequence). V dropped 3 bases and J dropped 4 bases, with 9 bases sitting between them. CDR3 in DNA: TGCGCCAGCAGTGAAGGCCGGGGCACTGAAGCTTTCTTT. Translated: CASSEGRGTEAFF.